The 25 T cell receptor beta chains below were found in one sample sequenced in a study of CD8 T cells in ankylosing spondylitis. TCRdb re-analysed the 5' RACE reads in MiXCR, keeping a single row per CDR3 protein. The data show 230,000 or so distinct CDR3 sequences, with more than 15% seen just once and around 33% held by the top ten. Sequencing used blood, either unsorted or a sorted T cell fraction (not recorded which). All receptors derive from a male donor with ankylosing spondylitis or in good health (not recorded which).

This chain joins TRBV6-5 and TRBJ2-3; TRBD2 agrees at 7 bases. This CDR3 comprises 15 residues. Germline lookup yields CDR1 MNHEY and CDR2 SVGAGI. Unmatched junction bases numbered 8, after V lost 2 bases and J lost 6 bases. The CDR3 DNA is TGTGCCAGCAGTTACCGCCCCCAACTAGCGGATACGCAGTATTTT. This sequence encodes CASSYRPQLADTQYF.

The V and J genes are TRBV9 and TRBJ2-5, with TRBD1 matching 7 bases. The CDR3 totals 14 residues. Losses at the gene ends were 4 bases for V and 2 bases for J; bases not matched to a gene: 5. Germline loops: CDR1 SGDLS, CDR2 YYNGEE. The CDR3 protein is CASSRWDSQETQYF. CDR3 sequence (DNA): TGTGCCAGCAGCAGATGGGACAGTCAAGAGACCCAGTACTTC.

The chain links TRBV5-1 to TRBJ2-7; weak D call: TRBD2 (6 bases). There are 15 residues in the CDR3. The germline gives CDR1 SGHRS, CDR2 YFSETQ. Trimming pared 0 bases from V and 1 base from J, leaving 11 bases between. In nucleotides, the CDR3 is TGCGCCAGCAGCTTGGCCGGTAGCGGTTCCTACGAGCAGTACTTC. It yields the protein CASSLAGSGSYEQYF.

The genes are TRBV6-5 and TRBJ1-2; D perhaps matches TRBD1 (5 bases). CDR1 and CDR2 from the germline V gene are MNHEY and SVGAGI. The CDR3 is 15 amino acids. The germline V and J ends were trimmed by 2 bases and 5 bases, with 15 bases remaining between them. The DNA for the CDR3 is TGTGCCAGCAGTTACCCGACCGGGACCGGTTATGGCTACACCTTC. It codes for CASSYPTGTGYGYTF.

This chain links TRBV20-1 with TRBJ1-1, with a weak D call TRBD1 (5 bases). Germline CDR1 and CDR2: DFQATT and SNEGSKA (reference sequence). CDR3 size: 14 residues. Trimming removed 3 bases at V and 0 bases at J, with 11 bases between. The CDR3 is CSASEADMNTEAFF. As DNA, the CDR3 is TGCAGTGCTAGCGAGGCGGACATGAACACTGAAGCTTTCTTT.

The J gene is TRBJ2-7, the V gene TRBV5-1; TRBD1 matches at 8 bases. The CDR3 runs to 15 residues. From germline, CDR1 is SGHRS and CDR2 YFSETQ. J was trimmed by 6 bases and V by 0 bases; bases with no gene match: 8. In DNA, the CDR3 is TGCGCCAGCAGCTTGGCTCTCGCAGGGGGCCTCGAGCAGTACTTC. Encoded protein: CASSLALAGGLEQYF.

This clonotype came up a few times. Here the CDR3 DNA reads TGTGCCAGTAGTATCCAGTTGACTAGTGAGCAGTTCTTC. It translates to CASSIQLTSEQFF. The chain carries TRBV19 and TRBJ2-1, with D perhaps TRBD2 (6 bases). Germline loops: CDR1 LNHDA, CDR2 SQIVND (reference sequence). CDR3 size: 13 residues. Deletions cut 3 bases from V and 9 bases from J, with 12 bases between.

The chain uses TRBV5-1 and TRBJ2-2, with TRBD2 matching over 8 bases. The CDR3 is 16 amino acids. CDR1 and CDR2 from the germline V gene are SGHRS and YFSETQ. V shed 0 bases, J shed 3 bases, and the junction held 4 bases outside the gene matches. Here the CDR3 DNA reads TGCGCCAGCAGCTTGGATGCGGGAGGAGACACCGGGGAGCTGTTTTTT. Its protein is CASSLDAGGDTGELFF.

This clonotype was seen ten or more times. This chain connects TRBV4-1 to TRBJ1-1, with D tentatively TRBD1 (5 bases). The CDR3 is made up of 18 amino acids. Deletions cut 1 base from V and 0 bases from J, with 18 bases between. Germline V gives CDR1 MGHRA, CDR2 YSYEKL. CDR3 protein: CASSQVIGAGGLNTEAFF. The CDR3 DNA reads TGCGCCAGCAGCCAAGTGATTGGGGCAGGAGGATTGAACACTGAAGCTTTCTTT.

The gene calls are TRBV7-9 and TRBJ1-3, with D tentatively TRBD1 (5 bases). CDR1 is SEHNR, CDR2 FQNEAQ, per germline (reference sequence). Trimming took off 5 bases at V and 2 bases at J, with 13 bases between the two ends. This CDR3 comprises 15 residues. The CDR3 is CASSTVGGAGNTIYF. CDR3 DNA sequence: TGTGCCAGCAGCACCGTGGGGGGAGCTGGAAACACCATATATTTT.

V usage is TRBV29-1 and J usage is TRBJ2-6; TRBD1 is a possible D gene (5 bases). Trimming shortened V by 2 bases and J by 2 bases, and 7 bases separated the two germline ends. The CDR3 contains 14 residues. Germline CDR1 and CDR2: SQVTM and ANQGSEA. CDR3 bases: TGCAGCGTTGAAATAGGGGCTGGGGCCAACGTCCTGACTTTC. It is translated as CSVEIGAGANVLTF.

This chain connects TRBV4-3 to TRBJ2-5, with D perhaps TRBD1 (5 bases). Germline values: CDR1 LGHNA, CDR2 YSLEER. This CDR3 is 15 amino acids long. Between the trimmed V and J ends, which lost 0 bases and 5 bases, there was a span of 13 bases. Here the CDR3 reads CASSQDRAGYETQYF. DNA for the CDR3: TGCGCCAGCAGCCAAGACAGGGCAGGCTACGAGACCCAGTACTTC.

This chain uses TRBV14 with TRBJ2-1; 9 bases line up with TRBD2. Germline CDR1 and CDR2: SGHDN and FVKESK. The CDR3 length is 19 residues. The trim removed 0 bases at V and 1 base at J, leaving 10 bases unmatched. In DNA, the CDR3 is TGTGCCAGCAGCCAAGATGGCCCATTTGCGGGAGGGTCCTACAATGAGCAGTTCTTC. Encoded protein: CASSQDGPFAGGSYNEQFF.

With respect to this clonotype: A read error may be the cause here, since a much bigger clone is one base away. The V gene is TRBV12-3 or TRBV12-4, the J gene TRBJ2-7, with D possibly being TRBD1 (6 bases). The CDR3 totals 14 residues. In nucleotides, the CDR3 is TGTGCCGGCAGTTCTGACAGGTTAACCTACGAGCAGTACTTC. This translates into CAGSSDRLTYEQYF.

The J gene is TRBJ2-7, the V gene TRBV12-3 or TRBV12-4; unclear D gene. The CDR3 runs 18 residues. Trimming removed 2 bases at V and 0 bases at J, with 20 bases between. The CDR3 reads CASSLTVLGGSHSYEQYF. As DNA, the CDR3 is TGTGCCAGCAGTTTAACAGTACTTGGCGGCTCACACTCCTACGAGCAGTACTTC.

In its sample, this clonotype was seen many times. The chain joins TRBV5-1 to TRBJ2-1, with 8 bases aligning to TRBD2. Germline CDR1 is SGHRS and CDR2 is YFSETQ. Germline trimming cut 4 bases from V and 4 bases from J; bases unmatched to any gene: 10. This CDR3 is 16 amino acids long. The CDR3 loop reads CASSHSGMGPYNEQFF. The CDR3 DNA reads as TGCGCCAGCAGCCATAGCGGGATGGGCCCATACAATGAGCAGTTCTTC.

The CDR3 sequence is CASSQALPTESSYEQYF. CDR3 DNA: TGTGCCAGCAGCCAAGCCCTACCGACAGAGAGCTCCTACGAGCAGTACTTC. The genes are TRBV4-2 and TRBJ2-7; a possible D gene is TRBD1 (5 bases). The CDR3 has 17 amino acids. Deletions cut 1 base from V and 0 bases from J, with 16 bases between. Looked up from germline, CDR1 is LGHNA and CDR2 is YNFKEQ.

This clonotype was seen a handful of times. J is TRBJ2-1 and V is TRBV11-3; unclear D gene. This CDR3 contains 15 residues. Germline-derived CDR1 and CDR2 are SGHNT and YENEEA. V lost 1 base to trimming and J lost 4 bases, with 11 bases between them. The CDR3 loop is CASSLVTTKYNEQFF. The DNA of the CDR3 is TGTGCCAGCAGCTTAGTTACGACCAAATACAATGAGCAGTTCTTC. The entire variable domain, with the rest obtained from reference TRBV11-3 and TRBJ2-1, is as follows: EAGVVQSPRYKIIEKKQPVAFWCNPISGHNTLYWYLQNLGQGPELLIRYENEEAVDDSQLPKDRFSAERLKGVDSTLKIQPAELGDSAVYLCASSLVTTKYNEQFFGPGTRLTVL.

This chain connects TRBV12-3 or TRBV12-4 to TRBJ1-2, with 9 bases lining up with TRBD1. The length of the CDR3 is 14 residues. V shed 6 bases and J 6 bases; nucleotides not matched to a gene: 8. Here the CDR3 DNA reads TGTGCCAGCAGACCGGGACAGGGTTGGCATGGCTACACCTTC. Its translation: CASRPGQGWHGYTF.

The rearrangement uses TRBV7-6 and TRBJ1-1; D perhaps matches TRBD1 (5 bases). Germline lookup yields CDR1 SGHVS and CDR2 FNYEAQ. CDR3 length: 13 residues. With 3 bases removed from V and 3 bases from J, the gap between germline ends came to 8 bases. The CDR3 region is CASSFGGDTEAFF. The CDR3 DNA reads TGTGCCAGCAGCTTTGGGGGGGACACTGAAGCTTTCTTT.

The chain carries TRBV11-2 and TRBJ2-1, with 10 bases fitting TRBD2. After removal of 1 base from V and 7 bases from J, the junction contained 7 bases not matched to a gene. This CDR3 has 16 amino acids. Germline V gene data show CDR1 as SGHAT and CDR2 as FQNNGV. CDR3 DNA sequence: TGTGCCAGCAGCTTAGCGATAGCGGGAGGACGGAATGAGCAGTTCTTC. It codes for CASSLAIAGGRNEQFF. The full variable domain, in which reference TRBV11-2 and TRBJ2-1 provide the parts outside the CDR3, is EAGVAQSPRYKIIEKRQSVAFWCNPISGHATLYWYQQILGQGPKLLIQFQNNGVVDDSQLPKDRFSAERLKGVDSTLKIQPAKLEDSAVYLCASSLAIAGGRNEQFFGPGTRLTVL.

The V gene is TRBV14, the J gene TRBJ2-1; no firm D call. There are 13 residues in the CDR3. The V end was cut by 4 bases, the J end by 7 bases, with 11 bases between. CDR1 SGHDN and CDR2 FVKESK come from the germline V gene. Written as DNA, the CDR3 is TGTGCCAGCAGCCTTCCGGAGAGTAATGAGCAGTTCTTC. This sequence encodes CASSLPESNEQFF.

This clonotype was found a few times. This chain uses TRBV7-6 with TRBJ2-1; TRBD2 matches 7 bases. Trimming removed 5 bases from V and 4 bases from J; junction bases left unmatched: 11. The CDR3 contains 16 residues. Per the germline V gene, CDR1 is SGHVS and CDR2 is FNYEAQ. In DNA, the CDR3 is TGTGCCAGCAGCGGGGAGGGGCAGGGCCGGTACAATGAGCAGTTCTTC. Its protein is CASSGEGQGRYNEQFF. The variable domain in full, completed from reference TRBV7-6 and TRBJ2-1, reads GAGVSQSPRYKVTKRGQDVALRCDPISGHVSLYWYRQALGQGPEFLTYFNYEAQQDKSGLPNDRFSAERPEGSISTLTIQRTEQRDSAMYRCASSGEGQGRYNEQFFGPGTRLTVL.

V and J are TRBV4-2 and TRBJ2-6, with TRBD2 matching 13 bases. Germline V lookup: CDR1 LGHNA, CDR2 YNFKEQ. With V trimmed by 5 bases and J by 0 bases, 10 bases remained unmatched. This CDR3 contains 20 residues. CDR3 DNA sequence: TGTGCCAGCAGCACACCGGGACTAGCGGGGACCAGCTCTGGGGCCAACGTCCTGACTTTC. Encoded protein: CASSTPGLAGTSSGANVLTF.

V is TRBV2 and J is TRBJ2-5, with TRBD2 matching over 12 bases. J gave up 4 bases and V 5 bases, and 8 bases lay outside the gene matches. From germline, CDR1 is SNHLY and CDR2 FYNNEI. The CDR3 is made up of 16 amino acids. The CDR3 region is CASSSPSGRVSETQYF. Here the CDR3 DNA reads TGTGCCAGCAGTTCTCCTAGCGGGAGGGTGTCAGAGACCCAGTACTTC. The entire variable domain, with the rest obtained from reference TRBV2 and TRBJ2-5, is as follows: EPEVTQTPSHQVTQMGQEVILRCVPISNHLYFYWYRQILGQKVEFLVSFYNNEISEKSEIFDDQFSVERPDGSNFTLKIRSTKLEDSAMYFCASSSPSGRVSETQYFGPGTRLLVL.